A selection of T cell receptor beta chains follows, all from one sample in a study of human T cells and chemical hapten exposure. TCRdb re-called the RACE reads with MiXCR, one entry per CDR3 protein. The sample has about 160,000 distinct CDR3 sequences; around a quarter are singletons. Sequencing was performed on whole blood, taken in connection with sensitization to the hapten diphenylcyclopropenone (DPC). The receptor source for this set is a woman aged 18-29 years with alopecia areata. Some clones in this sample may be carry-over from other donors' samples. Each CDR3 is given with its conserved first and last residue. Fields, in order: D gene, J gene, clone size, V gene, CDR3 protein, CDR3 DNA. The D gene is left open where the match is weak. Where a row states a size, it is once, few, many or the class of an expanded clone; other rows omit it.

d_call: NA; j_call: TRBJ1-4; clone_size: NA; v_call: TRBV7-2; cdr3_aa: CASSSRGGEKLFF; cdr3_nt: TGTGCCAGCAGCTCCAGGGGTGGCGAAAAACTGTTTTTT
d_call: TRBD1; j_call: TRBJ2-6; clone_size: once; v_call: TRBV7-2; cdr3_aa: CASSPNRQGWGANVLTF; cdr3_nt: TGTGCCAGCAGCCCTAACCGACAGGGGTGGGGGGCCAACGTCCTGACTTTC
d_call: NA; j_call: TRBJ2-1; clone_size: few; v_call: TRBV5-1; cdr3_aa: CASSLAYEQFF; cdr3_nt: TGCGCCAGCAGCTTGGCTTATGAGCAGTTCTTC
d_call: TRBD2; j_call: TRBJ2-1; clone_size: few; v_call: TRBV24-1; cdr3_aa: CATSDPGTSGYNEQFF; cdr3_nt: TGTGCCACCAGTGACCCCGGGACTAGCGGGTACAATGAGCAGTTCTTC
d_call: NA; j_call: TRBJ2-5; clone_size: NA; v_call: TRBV4-1; cdr3_aa: CASSQLSGRRGTQYF; cdr3_nt: TGCGCCAGCAGCCAATTGAGTGGAAGGAGGGGGACCCAGTACTTC
d_call: NA; j_call: TRBJ2-7; clone_size: few; v_call: TRBV6-6; cdr3_aa: CASSYAGQNYEQYF; cdr3_nt: TGTGCCAGCAGTTACGCGGGACAGAACTACGAGCAGTACTTC
d_call: NA; j_call: TRBJ1-3; clone_size: NA; v_call: TRBV12-3/TRBV12-4; cdr3_aa: CASSPSGVSGNTIYF; cdr3_nt: TGTGCCAGCAGCCCTTCTGGCGTCTCCGGAAACACCATATATTTT
d_call: NA; j_call: TRBJ2-2; clone_size: NA; v_call: TRBV18; cdr3_aa: CASSPLGAGELFF; cdr3_nt: TGTGCCAGCTCACCATTGGGGGCCGGGGAGCTGTTTTTT
d_call: TRBD1; j_call: TRBJ1-2; clone_size: NA; v_call: TRBV12-3/TRBV12-4; cdr3_aa: CASRQGSLGGYTF; cdr3_nt: TGTGCCAGCCGACAGGGAAGTTTGGGTGGCTACACCTTC
d_call: TRBD1; j_call: TRBJ2-7; clone_size: NA; v_call: TRBV7-2; cdr3_aa: CASAQKTGGEQYF; cdr3_nt: TGTGCCAGCGCCCAAAAAACAGGGGGCGAGCAGTACTTC
d_call: NA; j_call: TRBJ1-5; clone_size: NA; v_call: TRBV30; cdr3_aa: CAWSVWGGNQPQHF; cdr3_nt: TGTGCCTGGAGTGTCTGGGGGGGGAATCAGCCCCAGCATTTT
d_call: TRBD1; j_call: TRBJ2-5; clone_size: NA; v_call: TRBV29-1; cdr3_aa: CSRLTGAGETQYF; cdr3_nt: TGCAGCCGGCTTACAGGGGCGGGAGAGACCCAGTACTTC
d_call: TRBD2; j_call: TRBJ2-3; clone_size: few; v_call: TRBV6-5; cdr3_aa: CASKPREGLTDTQYF; cdr3_nt: TGTGCCAGCAAGCCACGGGAGGGCCTCACAGATACGCAGTATTTT
d_call: NA; j_call: TRBJ1-5; clone_size: few; v_call: TRBV20-1; cdr3_aa: CSARGGVWPQHF; cdr3_nt: TGCAGTGCTAGAGGGGGAGTGTGGCCCCAGCATTTT
d_call: TRBD2; j_call: TRBJ2-1; clone_size: NA; v_call: TRBV5-1; cdr3_aa: CASSFGLAGDNEQFF; cdr3_nt: TGCGCCAGCAGCTTCGGACTAGCGGGAGACAATGAGCAGTTCTTC
d_call: NA; j_call: TRBJ2-7; clone_size: NA; v_call: TRBV7-9; cdr3_aa: CASSDTGDYEQYF; cdr3_nt: TGTGCCAGCAGCGATACGGGAGACTACGAGCAGTACTTC
d_call: NA; j_call: TRBJ1-1; clone_size: NA; v_call: TRBV24-1; cdr3_aa: CATSDSGTEAFF; cdr3_nt: TGTGCCACCAGTGATTCTGGCACTGAAGCTTTCTTT
d_call: TRBD1; j_call: TRBJ1-5; clone_size: NA; v_call: TRBV20-1; cdr3_aa: CSARQGNQPQHF; cdr3_nt: TGCAGTGCTCGACAGGGAAATCAGCCCCAGCATTTT
d_call: NA; j_call: TRBJ1-2; clone_size: few; v_call: TRBV5-1; cdr3_aa: CASSGDSDYGYTF; cdr3_nt: TGCGCCAGCAGCGGAGACAGTGACTATGGCTACACCTTC
d_call: NA; j_call: TRBJ2-5; clone_size: NA; v_call: TRBV18; cdr3_aa: CASSPRSLQETQYF; cdr3_nt: TGTGCCAGCTCACCAAGAAGTCTTCAAGAGACCCAGTACTTC
d_call: TRBD1; j_call: TRBJ2-1; clone_size: few; v_call: TRBV6-5; cdr3_aa: CASSPDRGQVGLVEQFF; cdr3_nt: TGTGCCAGCAGTCCGGACAGGGGGCAGGTAGGGCTAGTTGAGCAGTTCTTC
d_call: NA; j_call: TRBJ2-1; clone_size: few; v_call: TRBV6-2/TRBV6-3; cdr3_aa: CATGDYNEQFF; cdr3_nt: TGTGCCACCGGGGATTACAATGAGCAGTTCTTC
d_call: TRBD1; j_call: TRBJ2-7; clone_size: NA; v_call: TRBV27; cdr3_aa: CASSPRDRPYEQYF; cdr3_nt: TGTGCCAGCAGTCCTCGGGACAGACCCTACGAGCAGTACTTC
d_call: TRBD2; j_call: TRBJ2-7; clone_size: few; v_call: TRBV6-1; cdr3_aa: CASSVLSGRAYEQYF; cdr3_nt: TGTGCCAGCAGCGTCCTTAGCGGGAGGGCTTACGAGCAGTACTTC
d_call: TRBD2; j_call: TRBJ2-3; clone_size: few; v_call: TRBV20-1; cdr3_aa: CSARVKAGVTQYF; cdr3_nt: TGCAGTGCTAGAGTGAAAGCGGGGGTTACGCAGTATTTT
d_call: NA; j_call: TRBJ2-1; clone_size: NA; v_call: TRBV21-1; cdr3_aa: CASRRRLATNEQFF; cdr3_nt: TGTGCCAGCAGACGGAGGCTAGCGACGAATGAGCAGTTCTTC
d_call: NA; j_call: TRBJ2-7; clone_size: NA; v_call: TRBV7-9; cdr3_aa: CASAESYEQYF; cdr3_nt: TGTGCCAGCGCCGAGAGCTACGAGCAGTACTTC
d_call: NA; j_call: TRBJ1-5; clone_size: NA; v_call: TRBV27; cdr3_aa: CASSSYSGTTNNQPQHF; cdr3_nt: TGTGCCAGCAGTTCCTACTCCGGGACGACGAATAATCAGCCCCAGCATTTT
d_call: NA; j_call: TRBJ2-7; clone_size: NA; v_call: TRBV5-1; cdr3_aa: CASSLGELHEQYF; cdr3_nt: TGCGCCAGCAGCTTGGGGGAACTCCACGAGCAGTACTTC
d_call: TRBD2; j_call: TRBJ2-3; clone_size: few; v_call: TRBV29-1; cdr3_aa: CSVGLAGEGKDTQYF; cdr3_nt: TGCAGCGTTGGTCTAGCGGGAGAAGGGAAAGATACGCAGTATTTT
d_call: NA; j_call: TRBJ2-7; clone_size: few; v_call: TRBV5-1; cdr3_aa: CASSKGPESIYEQYF; cdr3_nt: TGCGCCAGCAGCAAGGGACCCGAATCCATCTACGAGCAGTACTTC
d_call: NA; j_call: TRBJ2-5; clone_size: few; v_call: TRBV3-1; cdr3_aa: CASSQQIRLLAETQYF; cdr3_nt: TGTGCCAGCAGCCAACAGATTCGACTGCTAGCGGAGACCCAGTACTTC
d_call: NA; j_call: TRBJ1-4; clone_size: few; v_call: TRBV6-2/TRBV6-3; cdr3_aa: CASRTARAATNEKLFF; cdr3_nt: TGTGCCAGCAGGACTGCGCGGGCTGCAACTAATGAAAAACTGTTTTTT
d_call: TRBD1; j_call: TRBJ2-6; clone_size: many; v_call: TRBV7-9; cdr3_aa: CASSGGGTGPSGANVLTF; cdr3_nt: TGTGCCAGCAGCGGAGGTGGGACAGGACCTTCTGGGGCCAACGTCCTGACTTTC
d_call: TRBD2; j_call: TRBJ2-6; clone_size: few; v_call: TRBV4-3; cdr3_aa: CASSQEPSGSPGANVLTF; cdr3_nt: TGCGCCAGCAGCCAAGAACCTAGCGGGAGCCCTGGGGCCAACGTCCTGACTTTC
d_call: TRBD2; j_call: TRBJ2-7; clone_size: NA; v_call: TRBV7-2; cdr3_aa: CASSPQRGGYEQYF; cdr3_nt: TGTGCCAGCAGCCCCCAGCGGGGGGGATACGAGCAGTACTTC
d_call: NA; j_call: TRBJ2-1; clone_size: NA; v_call: TRBV27; cdr3_aa: CASVGYNEQFF; cdr3_nt: TGTGCCAGCGTCGGGTACAATGAGCAGTTCTTC
d_call: TRBD1; j_call: TRBJ1-4; clone_size: NA; v_call: TRBV2; cdr3_aa: CASSRRDRGREKLFF; cdr3_nt: TGTGCCAGCAGTAGACGAGACAGGGGACGAGAAAAACTGTTTTTT
d_call: NA; j_call: TRBJ1-1; clone_size: few; v_call: TRBV27; cdr3_aa: CASSFTQYTEAFF; cdr3_nt: TGTGCCAGCAGTTTCACCCAGTACACTGAAGCTTTCTTT
d_call: NA; j_call: TRBJ2-4; clone_size: NA; v_call: TRBV20-1; cdr3_aa: CSARSRGLAKNIQYF; cdr3_nt: TGCAGTGCTAGGTCGAGGGGCCTAGCCAAAAACATTCAGTACTTC
d_call: NA; j_call: TRBJ2-3; clone_size: few; v_call: TRBV6-4; cdr3_aa: CASSERNLNTDTQYF; cdr3_nt: TGTGCCAGCAGTGAACGGAATCTTAACACAGATACGCAGTATTTT
d_call: TRBD1; j_call: TRBJ1-1; clone_size: NA; v_call: TRBV18; cdr3_aa: CASSHLGQPEAFF; cdr3_nt: TGTGCCAGCTCACACCTGGGACAGCCTGAAGCTTTCTTT
d_call: NA; j_call: TRBJ1-2; clone_size: NA; v_call: TRBV27; cdr3_aa: CASSLSAGAGYGYTF; cdr3_nt: TGTGCCAGCAGTTTATCAGCAGGGGCCGGCTATGGCTACACCTTC
d_call: NA; j_call: TRBJ1-1; clone_size: NA; v_call: TRBV20-1; cdr3_aa: CSARDGSGGTEAFF; cdr3_nt: TGCAGTGCTAGAGATGGGTCGGGGGGCACTGAAGCTTTCTTT
d_call: TRBD1; j_call: TRBJ2-1; clone_size: few; v_call: TRBV7-2; cdr3_aa: CASSPTGKLINEQFF; cdr3_nt: TGTGCCAGCAGCCCGACAGGGAAACTAATCAATGAGCAGTTCTTC
d_call: NA; j_call: TRBJ2-4; clone_size: NA; v_call: TRBV6-2/TRBV6-3; cdr3_aa: CASSYPRTDKNIQYF; cdr3_nt: TGTGCCAGCAGTTACCCCCGGACAGATAAAAACATTCAGTACTTC
d_call: NA; j_call: TRBJ1-1; clone_size: NA; v_call: TRBV25-1; cdr3_aa: CASSESTGEAFF; cdr3_nt: TGTGCCAGCAGTGAGTCCACAGGGGAAGCTTTCTTT
d_call: TRBD2; j_call: TRBJ2-1; clone_size: NA; v_call: TRBV2; cdr3_aa: CASRRSSGRDYNEQFF; cdr3_nt: TGTGCCAGCAGGAGAAGTAGCGGGAGGGACTACAATGAGCAGTTCTTC
d_call: NA; j_call: TRBJ2-5; clone_size: few; v_call: TRBV10-3; cdr3_aa: CAISEGLRTQYF; cdr3_nt: TGTGCCATCAGTGAGGGTCTTAGGACCCAGTACTTC
d_call: NA; j_call: TRBJ2-3; clone_size: NA; v_call: TRBV9; cdr3_aa: CASSVWTMGTDTQYF; cdr3_nt: TGTGCCAGCAGCGTATGGACGATGGGCACAGATACGCAGTATTTT
d_call: NA; j_call: TRBJ2-2; clone_size: once; v_call: TRBV6-4; cdr3_aa: CASSEEGTGELFF; cdr3_nt: TGTGCCAGCAGTGAAGAAGGGACCGGGGAGCTGTTTTTT
d_call: NA; j_call: TRBJ2-7; clone_size: many; v_call: TRBV5-1; cdr3_aa: CASSLEGGVNEQYF; cdr3_nt: TGCGCCAGCAGCTTGGAGGGGGGTGTGAACGAGCAGTACTTC
d_call: NA; j_call: TRBJ2-5; clone_size: once; v_call: TRBV4-2; cdr3_aa: CASSQVELVGETQYF; cdr3_nt: TGTGCCAGCAGCCAAGTCGAGCTGGTCGGGGAGACCCAGTACTTC
d_call: NA; j_call: TRBJ1-3; clone_size: NA; v_call: TRBV14; cdr3_aa: CASSEVSGNTIYF; cdr3_nt: TGTGCCAGCAGCGAAGTCTCTGGAAACACCATATATTTT
d_call: NA; j_call: TRBJ1-5; clone_size: NA; v_call: TRBV6-2/TRBV6-3; cdr3_aa: CASVEGGFKQPQHF; cdr3_nt: TGTGCCAGCGTGGAGGGGGGGTTCAAACAGCCCCAGCATTTT